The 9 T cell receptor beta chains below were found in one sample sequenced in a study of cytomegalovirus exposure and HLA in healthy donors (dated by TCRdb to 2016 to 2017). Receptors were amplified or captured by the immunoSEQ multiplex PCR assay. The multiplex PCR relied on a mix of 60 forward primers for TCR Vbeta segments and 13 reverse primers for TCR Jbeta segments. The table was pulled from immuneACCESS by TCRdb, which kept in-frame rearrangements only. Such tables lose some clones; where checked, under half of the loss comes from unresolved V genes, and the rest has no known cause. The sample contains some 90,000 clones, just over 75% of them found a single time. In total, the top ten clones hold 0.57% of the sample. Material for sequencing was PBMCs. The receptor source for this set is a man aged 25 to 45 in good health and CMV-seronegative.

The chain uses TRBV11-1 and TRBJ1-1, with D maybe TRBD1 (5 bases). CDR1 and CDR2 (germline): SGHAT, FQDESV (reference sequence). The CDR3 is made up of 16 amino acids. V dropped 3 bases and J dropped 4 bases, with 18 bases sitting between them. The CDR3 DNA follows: TGTGCCAGCAGCTTGGGACTAAGGAGGGTCGGCACTGAAGCTTTCTTT. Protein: CASSLGLRRVGTEAFF.

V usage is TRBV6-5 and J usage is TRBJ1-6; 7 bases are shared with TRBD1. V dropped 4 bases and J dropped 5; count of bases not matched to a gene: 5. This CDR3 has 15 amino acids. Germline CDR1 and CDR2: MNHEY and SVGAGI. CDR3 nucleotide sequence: TGTGCCAGCAGTTCCCAGGGGGTCAATAATTCACCCCTCCACTTT. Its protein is CASSSQGVNNSPLHF.

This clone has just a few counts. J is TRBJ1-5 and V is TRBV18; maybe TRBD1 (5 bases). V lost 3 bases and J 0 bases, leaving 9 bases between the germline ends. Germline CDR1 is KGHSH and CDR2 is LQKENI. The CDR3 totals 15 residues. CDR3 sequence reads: CASSPNQGSNQPQHF. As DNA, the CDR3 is TGTGCCAGCTCACCGAACCAGGGTAGCAATCAGCCCCAGCATTTT.

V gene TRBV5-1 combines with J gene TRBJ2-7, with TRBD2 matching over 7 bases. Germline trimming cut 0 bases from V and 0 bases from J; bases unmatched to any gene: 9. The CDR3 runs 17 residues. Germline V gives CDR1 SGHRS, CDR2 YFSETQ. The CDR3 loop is CASSLGGAGYSSYEQYV. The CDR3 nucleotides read TGCGCCAGCAGCTTGGGAGGAGCGGGATACAGCTCCTACGAGCAGTACGTC.

The CDR3 DNA sequence: TGTGCCAGCAGCTTAGGGGCAGGGGAGATGAATGAAGCTTTCTTT. Translating gives CASSLGAGEMNEAFF. V is TRBV7-9 and J is TRBJ1-1; tentatively, D is TRBD1 (6 bases). This CDR3 contains 15 residues. CDR1 SEHNR and CDR2 FQNEAQ come from the germline V gene (reference sequence). V was trimmed by 1 base and J by 7 bases, leaving 16 bases between them. Based on the CDR3 plus reference TRBV7-9 and TRBJ1-1, the full variable domain is DTGVSQNPRHKITKRGQNVTFRCDPISEHNRLYWYRQTLGQGPEFLTYFQNEAQLEKSRLLSDRFSAERPKGSFSTLEIQRTEQGDSAMYLCASSLGAGEMNEAFFGQGTRLTVV.

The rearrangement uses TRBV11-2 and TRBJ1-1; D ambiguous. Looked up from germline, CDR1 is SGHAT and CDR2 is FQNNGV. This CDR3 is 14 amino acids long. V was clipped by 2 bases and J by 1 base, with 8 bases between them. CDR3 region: CASSLYRSNTEAFF. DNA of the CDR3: TGTGCCAGCAGCTTATACAGATCGAACACTGAAGCTTTCTTT.

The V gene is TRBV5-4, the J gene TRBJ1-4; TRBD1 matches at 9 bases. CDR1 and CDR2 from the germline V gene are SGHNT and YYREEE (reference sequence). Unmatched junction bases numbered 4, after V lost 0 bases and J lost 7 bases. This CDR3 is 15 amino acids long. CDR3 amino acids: CASSLGDRESEKLFF. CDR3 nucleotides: TGTGCCAGCAGCTTGGGGGACAGGGAAAGTGAAAAACTGTTTTTT.

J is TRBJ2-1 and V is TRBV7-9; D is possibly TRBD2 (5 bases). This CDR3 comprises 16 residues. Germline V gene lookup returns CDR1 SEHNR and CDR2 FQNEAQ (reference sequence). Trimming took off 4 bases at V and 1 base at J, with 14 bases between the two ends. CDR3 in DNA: TGTGCCAGCAGCTCCCTTAACGGGGAGTCCTACAATGAGCAGTTCTTC. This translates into CASSSLNGESYNEQFF.

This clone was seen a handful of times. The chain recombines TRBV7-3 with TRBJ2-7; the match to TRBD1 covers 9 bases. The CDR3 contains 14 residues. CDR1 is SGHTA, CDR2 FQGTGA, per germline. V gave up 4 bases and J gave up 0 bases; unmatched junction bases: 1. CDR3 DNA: TGTGCCAGCAGCTCGGGACAGGGCTCCTACGAGCAGTACTTC. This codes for CASSSGQGSYEQYF.